What follows are 18 T cell receptor beta chains derived from one specimen sequenced in a study of Ad26.COV2.S vaccination and SARS-CoV-2 variants. Libraries were prepared by immunoSEQ multiplex PCR; TCRdb keeps only in-frame clonotypes and omits some of them. The sample holds under 250,000 clones, 87% seen once. Indicated treatment: roughly 20 received Ad26.COV2.S at low or high dose, single or two shots; about 5 received placebo; per-sample allocation not given. Day 63 following the first vaccine or placebo injection was when the samples were taken. The material sequenced was peripheral blood, taken in a trial of Ad26.COV2.S vaccine versus placebo. Source of these receptors: a person between 18 and 59 years old who received the Ad26.COV2.S COVID-19 vaccine or a placebo.

The J gene is TRBJ2-3, the V gene TRBV18, with 8 bases that match TRBD2. The CDR3 has 17 residues. V shed 5 bases, J shed 3 bases, and the junction held 13 bases outside the gene matches. Germline V lookup: CDR1 KGHSH, CDR2 LQKENI. Here the CDR3 reads CASSSLSSGKGTDTQYF. The CDR3 DNA follows: TGTGCCAGCTCATCATTGAGTAGCGGGAAGGGAACAGATACGCAGTATTTT.

This rearrangement joins TRBV4-2 to TRBJ2-4, with a weak D call TRBD2 (6 bases). The CDR3 consists of 15 residues. CDR1 LGHNA and CDR2 YNFKEQ come from the germline V gene. Trimming cost V 1 base and J 2 bases, with 9 bases left between them. CDR3 in amino acids: CASSQGGTSKNIQYF. The CDR3 nucleotides read TGTGCCAGCAGCCAAGGCGGGACCTCCAAAAACATTCAGTACTTC.

CDR3 loop: CASSLPHKGSSNQPQHF. The CDR3 coding sequence is TGTGCCAGCAGCCTCCCGCATAAGGGGAGTAGCAATCAGCCCCAGCATTTT. This chain uses TRBV28 with TRBJ1-5; tentatively, D is TRBD1 (5 bases). Germline assignment: CDR1 MDHEN and CDR2 SYDVKM. The CDR3 is 17 amino acids. V was clipped by 6 bases and J by 0 bases, with 18 bases between them. The variable domain in full, with the rest retrieved from reference TRBV28 and TRBJ1-5, is DVKVTQSSRYLVKRTGEKVFLECVQDMDHENMFWYRQDPGLGLRLIYFSYDVKMKEKGDIPEGYSVSREKKERFSLILESASTNQTSMYLCASSLPHKGSSNQPQHFGDGTRLSIL.

J is TRBJ1-1 and V is TRBV4-2, with D possibly TRBD1 on 5 matching bases. Trimming stripped 2 bases from V and 3 bases from J, with 7 bases between. Germline CDR1 reads LGHNA; CDR2 reads YNFKEQ. The CDR3 has 13 amino acids. The CDR3 DNA is TGTGCCAGCAGCCAACAGGGCGACACTGAAGCTTTCTTT. Translating gives CASSQQGDTEAFF.

J is TRBJ2-3 and V is TRBV18, with TRBD1 identical over 7 bases. The CDR3 consists of 13 residues. V dropped 6 bases and J dropped 6; count of bases not matched to a gene: 6. CDR1 and CDR2 (germline): KGHSH, LQKENI. The CDR3 spells CASSQLRGDTQYF. In DNA, the CDR3 is TGTGCCAGCTCTCAACTCAGGGGGGATACGCAGTATTTT.

Concerning this clone itself: Other DNA sequences of this sample code for an identical CDR3. This chain links TRBV18 with TRBJ1-1, with a weak D call TRBD1 (5 bases). V shed 2 bases and J shed 1 base, with 8 bases lying between them. The CDR3 runs 14 residues. CDR1 and CDR2 (germline): KGHSH, LQKENI. The DNA for the CDR3 is TGTGCCAGCTCACCAAGTCAGGGGAACACTGAAGCTTTCTTT. Its translation: CASSPSQGNTEAFF.

The J gene is TRBJ2-1, the V gene TRBV4-3; 10 bases are shared with TRBD2. Germline V CDR1 and CDR2: LGHNA, YSLEER. There are 15 residues in the CDR3. Trimming removed 1 base from V and 8 bases from J; junction bases left unmatched: 5. The CDR3 sequence: CASSQGPSGSDEQFF. CDR3 in DNA: TGCGCCAGCAGCCAAGGGCCTAGCGGGAGTGATGAGCAGTTCTTC.

This clone has more than one count but fewer than ten. The genes are TRBV24-1 and TRBJ1-5, with no clear D. V was pared by 4 bases and J by 3 bases, with 6 bases between. The CDR3 sequence is 13 residues long. Per germline, CDR1 KGHDR and CDR2 SFDVKD. CDR3 nucleotides: TGTGCCACCAGTGAACCTAACAATCAGCCCCAGCATTTT. Encoded protein: CATSEPNNQPQHF.

The J gene is TRBJ1-1, the V gene TRBV5-4; 10 nucleotides line up with TRBD1. V was clipped by 0 bases and J by 5 bases; unmatched bases: 1. CDR3 length equals 14 residues. Germline CDR1 reads SGHNT; CDR2 reads YYREEE (reference sequence). In DNA, the CDR3 is TGTGCCAGCAGCTTGGTGGACAGGGGGACTGAAGCTTTCTTT. It yields the protein CASSLVDRGTEAFF.

The CDR3 loop is CASSPPNPRDGETQYF. CDR3 DNA sequence: TGTGCCAGCTCACCACCTAACCCTAGAGATGGCGAGACCCAGTACTTC. The genes are TRBV18 and TRBJ2-5; D uncertain. CDR1 is KGHSH and CDR2 is LQKENI in the germline V gene. The CDR3 has 16 amino acids. Trimming took 0 bases from V and 5 from J, leaving 16 bases between them. The whole variable domain, filled in from reference TRBV18 and TRBJ2-5, reads NAGVMQNPRHLVRRRGQEARLRCSPMKGHSHVYWYRQLPEEGLKFMVYLQKENIIDESGMPKERFSAEFPKEGPSILRIQQVVRGDSAAYFCASSPPNPRDGETQYFGPGTRLLVL.

The rearrangement links TRBV9 to TRBJ2-3; D is perhaps TRBD2 (7 bases). The ends were cut back, 0 bases at V and 11 bases at J, with 19 bases in the middle. Germline V CDR1 and CDR2: SGDLS, YYNGEE. The CDR3 totals 15 residues. Here the CDR3 reads CASSVDAREGVRQYF. In DNA, the CDR3 is TGTGCCAGCAGCGTAGATGCGAGGGAGGGGGTGAGGCAGTATTTT.

The chain is built from TRBV3-1 (or the pseudogene TRBV3-2) and TRBJ2-7; weak D call: TRBD2 (5 bases). The CDR3 is 16 amino acids. The ends were cut back, 4 bases at V and 0 bases at J, with 16 bases in the middle. Germline V gene lookup returns CDR1 LGHDT and CDR2 YNNKEL (reference sequence). The CDR3 loop reads CASSLPPGLSSYEQYV. CDR3 coding DNA: TGTGCCAGCAGCCTACCCCCGGGGTTGAGCTCCTACGAGCAGTACGTC.

The rearrangement joins TRBV5-8 to TRBJ2-1; 7 positions match TRBD1. Unmatched junction bases numbered 8, after V lost 4 bases and J lost 4 bases. Germline CDR1 is SGHTS and CDR2 is YDEGEE. This CDR3 has 15 residues. CDR3 residues: CASSLGTASYNEQFF. The CDR3 DNA reads as TGTGCCAGCAGCCTCGGGACAGCCTCATACAATGAGCAGTTCTTC.

J is TRBJ2-1 and V is TRBV27, with TRBD2 matching over 14 bases. This CDR3 region has 18 residues. Germline assignment: CDR1 MNHEY and CDR2 SMNVEV (reference sequence). Trimming removed 6 bases from V and 0 bases from J; junction bases left unmatched: 7. CDR3 nucleotides: TGTGCCAGCAGCCCGGGACTAGCGGGAGAACACTCCTACAATGAGCAGTTCTTC. Its protein product is CASSPGLAGEHSYNEQFF.

The CDR3 coding sequence is TGTGCCAGCTCACAAGACAGGATTTTTAACACCGGGGAGCTGTTTTTT. It translates to CASSQDRIFNTGELFF. This sequence joins TRBV18 and TRBJ2-2; D is perhaps TRBD1 (6 bases). CDR3 length equals 16 residues. Per germline, CDR1 KGHSH and CDR2 LQKENI. The germline V and J ends were trimmed by 4 bases and 2 bases, with 14 bases remaining between them.

The chain recombines TRBV21-1 with TRBJ1-1. TRBV21-1 is an annotated pseudogene. The CDR3 totals 18 residues. The CDR3 DNA follows: TGTGCCAGCAGCCCGAGGGGAGGACAGCAACCCAAGCGGACTGAAGCTTTCTTT. Translated, it gives CASSPRGGQQPKRTEAFF.

The chain joins TRBV5-8 to TRBJ2-3, with 8 positions matching TRBD2. In germline, CDR1 is SGHTS, CDR2 YDEGEE. V lost 0 bases and J lost 2; bases outside the gene matches: 2. The CDR3 sequence is 15 residues long. For the CDR3, the DNA is TGTGCCAGCAGCTTGGAACTAGCGGACACAGATACGCAGTATTTT. Translated: CASSLELADTDTQYF.

This chain connects TRBV21-1 to TRBJ2-3; the tabulated D call, TRBD2, remains unverified against the DNA. TRBV21-1 constitutes a pseudogene. The CDR3 is made up of 16 amino acids. CDR3 in DNA: TGTGCTAGCAGCAAAAGGGTCTCGGAGGGGCCAGATACGCAGTATTTT. Translating gives CASSKRVSEGPDTQYF.